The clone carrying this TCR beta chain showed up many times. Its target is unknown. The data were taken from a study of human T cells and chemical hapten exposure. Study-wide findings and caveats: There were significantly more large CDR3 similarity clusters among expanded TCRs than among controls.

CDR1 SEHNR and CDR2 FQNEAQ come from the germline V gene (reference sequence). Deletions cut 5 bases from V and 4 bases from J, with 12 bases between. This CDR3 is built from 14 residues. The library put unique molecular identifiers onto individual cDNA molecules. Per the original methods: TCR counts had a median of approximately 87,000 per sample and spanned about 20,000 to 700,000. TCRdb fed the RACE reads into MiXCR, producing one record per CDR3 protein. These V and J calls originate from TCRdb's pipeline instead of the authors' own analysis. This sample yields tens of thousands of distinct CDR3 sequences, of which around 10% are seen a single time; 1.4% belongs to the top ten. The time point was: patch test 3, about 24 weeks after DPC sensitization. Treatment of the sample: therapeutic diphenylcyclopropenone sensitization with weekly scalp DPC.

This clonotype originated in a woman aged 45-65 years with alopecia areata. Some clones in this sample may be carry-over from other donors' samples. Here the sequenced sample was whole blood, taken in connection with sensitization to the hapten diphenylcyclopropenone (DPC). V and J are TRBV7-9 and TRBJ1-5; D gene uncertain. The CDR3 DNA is TGTGCCAGCAGCGAGGACCTCCCGAATCAGCCCCAGCATTTT. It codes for CASSEDLPNQPQHF.